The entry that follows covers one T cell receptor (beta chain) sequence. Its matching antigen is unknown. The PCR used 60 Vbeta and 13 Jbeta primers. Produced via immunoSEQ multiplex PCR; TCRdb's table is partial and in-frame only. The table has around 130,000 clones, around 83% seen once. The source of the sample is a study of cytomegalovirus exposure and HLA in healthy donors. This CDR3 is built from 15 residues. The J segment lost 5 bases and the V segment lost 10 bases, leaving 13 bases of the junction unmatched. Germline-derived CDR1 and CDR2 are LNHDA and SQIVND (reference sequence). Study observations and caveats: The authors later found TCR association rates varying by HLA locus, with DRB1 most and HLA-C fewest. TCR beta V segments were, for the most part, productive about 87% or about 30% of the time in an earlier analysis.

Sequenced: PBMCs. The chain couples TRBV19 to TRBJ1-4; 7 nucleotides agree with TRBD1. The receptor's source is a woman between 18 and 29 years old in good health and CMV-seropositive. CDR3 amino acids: CATSPPGQLNEKLFF. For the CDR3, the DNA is TGTGCCACCTCGCCGCCGGGACAGCTAAATGAAAAACTGTTTTTT.